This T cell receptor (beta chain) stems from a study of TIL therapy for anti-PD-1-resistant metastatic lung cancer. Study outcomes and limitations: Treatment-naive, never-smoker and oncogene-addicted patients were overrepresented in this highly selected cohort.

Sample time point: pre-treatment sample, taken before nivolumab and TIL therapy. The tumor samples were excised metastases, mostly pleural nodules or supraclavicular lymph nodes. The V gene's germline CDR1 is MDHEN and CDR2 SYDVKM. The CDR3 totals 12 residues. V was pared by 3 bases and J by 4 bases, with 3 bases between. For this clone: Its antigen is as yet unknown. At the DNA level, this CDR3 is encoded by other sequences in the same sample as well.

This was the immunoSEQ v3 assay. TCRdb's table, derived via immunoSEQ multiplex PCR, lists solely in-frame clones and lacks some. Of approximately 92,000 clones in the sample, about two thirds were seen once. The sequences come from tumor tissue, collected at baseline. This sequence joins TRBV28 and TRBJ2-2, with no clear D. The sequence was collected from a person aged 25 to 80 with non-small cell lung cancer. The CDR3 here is CASSFSTGELFF. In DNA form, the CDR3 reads TGTGCCAGCAGTTTCAGCACCGGGGAGCTGTTTTTT. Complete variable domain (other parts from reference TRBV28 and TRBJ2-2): DVKVTQSSRYLVKRTGEKVFLECVQDMDHENMFWYRQDPGLGLRLIYFSYDVKMKEKGDIPEGYSVSREKKERFSLILESASTNQTSMYLCASSFSTGELFFGEGSRLTVL.